The present TCR beta chain was sequenced within a study of T cell clonality in common variable immunodeficiency. Heparinized whole blood, roughly 5 to 8 ml, came from each donor. This clone was seen ten or more times. The CDR3 end falls 3 residues outside the read, so it is completed with the germline J gene. From germline, CDR1 is SGHDN and CDR2 FVKESK. The CDR3 extends over 13 amino acids. The protocol was immunoSEQ multiplex PCR, while the TCRdb copy is restricted to in-frame clones and leaves out a portion. The data show 50,000 to 65,000 clones, with none appearing a single time. The sequence was collected from a person aged 18 to 70 in good health. The sequenced material came from peripheral blood mononuclear cells. This rearrangement joins TRBV14 to TRBJ1-2; D is unclear. The CDR3 bases that were read are TGTGCCAGCAGCCAAGGAGGTAACAATGAC. Residues: CASSQGGNND. The full-length CDR3 reads as CASSQGGNNDYTF.